Listed here is a single T cell receptor (beta chain). Antigen specificity is unknown. This sample stems from a study of PD-1 blockade in classical Hodgkin lymphoma. TCRdb's copy holds only in-frame clones and misses some; the assay was immunoSEQ multiplex PCR. The data contain a few thousand clones, about 87% of them singletons. Regarding the study as a whole: In CD4+ cells, TCR diversity went up significantly by C4D1, but in CD8+ cells it did not. Patients were excluded if nivolumab began under 1 year after ASCT (the autologous transplant).

After autologous stem cell transplantation all patients relapsed, and prior brentuximab vedotin exposure differed between cohorts. The study purified CD4+ T cells from thawed PBMCs using magnetic negative selection. The V segment lost 4 bases and the J segment 4 bases; nucleotides outside the gene matches: 6. The CDR3 has 15 residues. Germline assignment: CDR1 SGHRS and CDR2 YFSETQ. This specimen consisted of CD4+ T cells from blood, obtained at baseline. This clonotype originated in a human donor with classical Hodgkin lymphoma. The V and J genes are TRBV5-1 and TRBJ2-1, with TRBD1 matching 9 bases. DNA for the CDR3: TGCGCCAGCAGCATAACAGGGGGCAGTTACAATGAGCAGTTCTTC. As protein: CASSITGGSYNEQFF.